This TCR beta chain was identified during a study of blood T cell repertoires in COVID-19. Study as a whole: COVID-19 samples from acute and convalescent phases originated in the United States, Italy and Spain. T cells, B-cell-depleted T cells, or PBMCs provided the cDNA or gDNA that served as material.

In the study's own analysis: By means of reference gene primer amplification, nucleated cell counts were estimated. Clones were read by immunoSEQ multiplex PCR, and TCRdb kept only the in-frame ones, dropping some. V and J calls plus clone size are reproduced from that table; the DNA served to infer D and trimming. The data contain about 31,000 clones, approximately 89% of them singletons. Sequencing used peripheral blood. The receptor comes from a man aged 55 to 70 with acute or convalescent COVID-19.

The DNA of the CDR3 is TGCGCCAGCAGCCCGGGACTCTTAGGCGCAGATACGCAGTATTTT. It yields the protein CASSPGLLGADTQYF. The V and J genes are TRBV5-1 and TRBJ2-3; D may be TRBD2 (6 bases). The V end lost 4 bases, the J end lost 4 bases, and 16 bases lay between the germline ends. CDR1 SGHRS and CDR2 YFSETQ come from the germline V gene. CDR3 length: 15 residues. The whole variable domain, filled in from reference TRBV5-1 and TRBJ2-3, reads KAGVTQTPRYLIKTRGQQVTLSCSPISGHRSVSWYQQTPGQGLQFLFEYFSETQRNKGNFPGRFSGRQFSNSRSEMNVSTLELGDSALYLCASSPGLLGADTQYFGPGTRLTVL.